This entry is about one T cell receptor (beta chain). There is no known antigen for this receptor. Base quality data are lacking; no much larger clone is found one base away. CDR3 length: 11 amino acids, cysteine to phenylalanine. Kept here is only the CDR3 DNA, which spans 33 bases and is read in frame from base 1. V and J lose 3 bases and 8 bases, and a span of 5 bases separates them. The germline V gene (reference sequence) provides CDR1 LNHDA and CDR2 SQIVND. Donors were healthy HIV-negative adults with no recently reported acute infections or vaccinations. All donors were Caucasian adults living in Nashville, Tennessee, USA. CD4+ T cells were enriched by magnetic negative selection, after which naive cells were positively selected on CD45RA and the negative fraction was taken as the memory subset. Blood was collected by leukapheresis, and PBMCs were isolated by Ficoll-Histopaque density gradient centrifugation and then cryopreserved in liquid nitrogen vapor phase. Analytical flow cytometry was used to check the purity and quantity of every magnetically sorted T cell population. From each sorted fraction, genomic DNA was isolated and quantified by UV absorbance on a Nanodrop 2000c.

The data derive from a study of shared clonotypes between healthy human individuals (dated by TCRdb to 2018 to 2021). As for the study more broadly: The cohort comprised two women and a few men aged 18 to 49 years. For each donor, CD4 naive and CD4 memory were each given three plates, CD8 naive was given two plates, and CD8 memory was given one plate. Different laboratories and diverse techniques were used to prepare libraries and sequence TCR repertoires, to increase sequencing depth and limit assay-specific biases. Between about 0.8 and 9 billion PBMCs per donor were obtained by leukapheresis. To estimate repertoire size and how much clonotypes are shared between individuals, the study performed deep sequencing of blood TCR repertoires from a few healthy adults.

Using the deep immunoSEQ assay, TCR CDR3 regions were amplified from genomic DNA by multiplex PCR. Extracted genomic DNA from each cell subset was spread evenly across all wells of several immunoSEQ 96-well plates, with each plate serving as a replicate. For sorted subsets, each replicate PCR was loaded with roughly 0.2 ug genomic DNA, equivalent to 30,000 to 35,000 T cell genomes. Purified libraries were quantified with a Qubit 3.0 fluorometer, sized on a Bioanalyzer 2100, and re-quantified with the KAPA Library Quantification kit. A separate single-read 150-cycle Illumina NextSeq 550 flow cell was used to sequence each immunoSEQ 96-well plate. The authors processed their data as follows. Because only junctional sequences without quality scores were contained in the immunoSEQ output, filtering matching that applied to full-length reads could not be performed. To assign V/J genes and CDR3, sequences were annotated against IMGT germline references using PyIR, a Python wrapper for IgBLAST v1.9. Any read was removed if the V/J assignment was weak (E-value above 1e-6), the CDR3 was missing, or the read contained stop codons, out-of-frame junctions, or ambiguous translated residues. V3J clonotypes were defined as sequences sharing the same inferred V gene, J gene, and CDR3 amino acid sequence. Percentage overlap between repertoires was calculated by dividing the number of shared unique clonotypes by the size of the smaller repertoire. RTK rarefaction, the Chao1 estimator, and Recon v2.1 estimates of unobserved clonotypes were used to assess repertoire richness. Generation probabilities were computed with OLGA for all TCRbeta clonotypes obtained by the gDNA method from four donors. TCRdb mirrors the immuneACCESS table, restricted to in-frame sequences. Some clones are absent from its copies; in checked studies, under half trace to an unresolved V gene, and the reason for the others is unknown. V, J and clone size reflect that table, while D and trimming were determined from the DNA. Recorded for this sample are about 2.3 million clones; approximately 90% of them occurred a single time. The ten largest clones capture 0.37% of the sample.

General study outcomes and caveats: Even with the large sequencing depth, rarefaction of the sorted-subset datasets indicated that sequencing was incomplete. Sharing across a few donors was observed for roughly 5% of naive CD4, around 3.5% of naive CD8, roughly 2.4% of memory CD4, and around 0.4% of memory CD8 clonotypes. Compared with non-shared clonotypes, clonotypes shared by all four sorted-subset donors had higher generation probabilities. Naive subsets generally had larger estimated clonotype richness than memory subsets did. Sampling was restricted to blood, and TCR repertoires in tissues likely differ from the TCR repertoires found in blood. Because the study included only a small number of donors, the genetic and exposure-history diversity represented was limited. Based on pairwise subsampling, the degree of clonotype sharing among donors was expected to be affected by sequencing depth.

The specimen was naive CD4+ T cells from PBMCs. The cell subset or site label corresponds to: CD45RA+ positively selected. The chain uses TRBV19 and TRBJ2-1, with the D gene too uncertain to name. The source of this sequence is a man aged 18 to 29 in good health. Some clones in this sample may be carry-over from other donors' samples. The CDR3 region: CASSIRHEQFF. The nucleotide sequence is given as TGTGCCAGTAGTATTCGGCATGAGCAGTTCTTC.